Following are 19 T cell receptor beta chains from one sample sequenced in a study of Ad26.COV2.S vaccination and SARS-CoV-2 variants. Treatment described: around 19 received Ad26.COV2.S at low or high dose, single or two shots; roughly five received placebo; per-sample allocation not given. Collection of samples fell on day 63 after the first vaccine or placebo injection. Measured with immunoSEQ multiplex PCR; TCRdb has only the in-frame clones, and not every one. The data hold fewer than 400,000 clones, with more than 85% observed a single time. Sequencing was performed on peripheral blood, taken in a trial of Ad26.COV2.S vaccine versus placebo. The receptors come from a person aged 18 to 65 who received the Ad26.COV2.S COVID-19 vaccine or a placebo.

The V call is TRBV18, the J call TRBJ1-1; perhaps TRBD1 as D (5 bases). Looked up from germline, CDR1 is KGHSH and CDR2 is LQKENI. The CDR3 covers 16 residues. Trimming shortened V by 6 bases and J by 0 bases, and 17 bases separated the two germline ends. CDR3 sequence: CASSPQLTALNTEAFF. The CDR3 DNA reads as TGTGCCAGCTCGCCCCAATTGACAGCCTTGAACACTGAAGCTTTCTTT.

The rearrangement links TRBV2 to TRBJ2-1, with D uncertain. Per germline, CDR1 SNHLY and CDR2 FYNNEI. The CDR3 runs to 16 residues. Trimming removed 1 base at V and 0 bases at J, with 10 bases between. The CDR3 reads CASSEGAIFSYNEQFF. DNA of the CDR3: TGTGCCAGCAGTGAAGGGGCTATATTCTCCTACAATGAGCAGTTCTTC. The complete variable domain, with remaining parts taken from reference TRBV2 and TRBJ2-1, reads EPEVTQTPSHQVTQMGQEVILRCVPISNHLYFYWYRQILGQKVEFLVSFYNNEISEKSEIFDDQFSVERPDGSNFTLKIRSTKLEDSAMYFCASSEGAIFSYNEQFFGPGTRLTVL.

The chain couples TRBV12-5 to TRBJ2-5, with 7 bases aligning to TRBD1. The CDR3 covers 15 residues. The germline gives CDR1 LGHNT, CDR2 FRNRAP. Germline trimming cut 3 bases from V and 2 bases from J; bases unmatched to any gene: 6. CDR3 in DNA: TGTGCTAGTGGTTTAGGACAGGTTGGGCAAGAGACCCAGTACTTC. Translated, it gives CASGLGQVGQETQYF. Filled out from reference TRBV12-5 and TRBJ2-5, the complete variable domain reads DARVTQTPRHKVTEMGQEVTMRCQPILGHNTVFWYRQTMMQGLELLAYFRNRAPLDDSGMPKDRFSAEMPDATLATLKIQPSEPRDSAVYFCASGLGQVGQETQYFGPGTRLLVL.

In nucleotides, the CDR3 is TGTGCCAGCAGCTTATTGGGTAGCGGGGCCCTCCAAGAGACCCAGTACTTC. Translated: CASSLLGSGALQETQYF. This chain connects TRBV11-2 to TRBJ2-5; 8 bases are shared with TRBD2. V was clipped by 2 bases and J by 1 base; unmatched bases: 9. This CDR3 is 17 amino acids long. Looked up from germline, CDR1 is SGHAT and CDR2 is FQNNGV.

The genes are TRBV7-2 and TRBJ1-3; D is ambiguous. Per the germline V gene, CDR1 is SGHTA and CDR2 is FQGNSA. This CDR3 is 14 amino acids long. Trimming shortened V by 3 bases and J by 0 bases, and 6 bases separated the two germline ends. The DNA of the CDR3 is TGTGCCAGCAGCTTGTTTGTCTCTGGAAACACCATATATTTT. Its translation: CASSLFVSGNTIYF.

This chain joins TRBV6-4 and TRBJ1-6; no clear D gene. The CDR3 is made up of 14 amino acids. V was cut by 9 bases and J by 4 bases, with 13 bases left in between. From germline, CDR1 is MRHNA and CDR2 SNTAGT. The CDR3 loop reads CARLVLKYNSPLHF. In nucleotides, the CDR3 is TGTGCCAGGTTGGTACTTAAATATAATTCACCCCTCCACTTT.

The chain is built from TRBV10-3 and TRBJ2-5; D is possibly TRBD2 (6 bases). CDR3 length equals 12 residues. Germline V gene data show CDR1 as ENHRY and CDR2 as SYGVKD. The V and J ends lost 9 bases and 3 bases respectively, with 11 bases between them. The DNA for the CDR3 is TGTGCCATTTCCGGGAGTGAAGAGACCCAGTACTTC. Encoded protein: CAISGSEETQYF.

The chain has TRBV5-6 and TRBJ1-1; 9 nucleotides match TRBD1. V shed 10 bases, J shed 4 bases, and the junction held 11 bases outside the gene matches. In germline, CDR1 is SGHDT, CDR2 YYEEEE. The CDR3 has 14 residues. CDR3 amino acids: CAPPGGQGRTEAFF. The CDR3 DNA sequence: TGTGCCCCTCCGGGGGGACAGGGACGCACTGAAGCTTTCTTT.

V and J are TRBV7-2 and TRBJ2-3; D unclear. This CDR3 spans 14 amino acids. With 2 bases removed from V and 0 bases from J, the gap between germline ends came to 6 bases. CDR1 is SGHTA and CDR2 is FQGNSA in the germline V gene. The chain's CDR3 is CASSLRRSTDTQYF. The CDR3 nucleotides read TGTGCCAGCAGCTTAAGACGAAGCACAGATACGCAGTATTTT.

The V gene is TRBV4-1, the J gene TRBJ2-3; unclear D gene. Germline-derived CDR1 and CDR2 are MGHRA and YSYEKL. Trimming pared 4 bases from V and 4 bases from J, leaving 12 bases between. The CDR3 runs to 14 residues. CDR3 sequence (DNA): TGCGCCAGCAGCCTCCTCGGTAGGGCAGATACGCAGTATTTT. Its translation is CASSLLGRADTQYF.

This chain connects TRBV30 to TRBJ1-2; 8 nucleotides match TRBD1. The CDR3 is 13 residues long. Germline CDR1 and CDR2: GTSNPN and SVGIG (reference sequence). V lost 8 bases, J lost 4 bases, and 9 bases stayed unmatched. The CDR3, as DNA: TGTGCCCACCCTGGACAGGGAAGCTATGGCTACACCTTC. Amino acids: CAHPGQGSYGYTF.

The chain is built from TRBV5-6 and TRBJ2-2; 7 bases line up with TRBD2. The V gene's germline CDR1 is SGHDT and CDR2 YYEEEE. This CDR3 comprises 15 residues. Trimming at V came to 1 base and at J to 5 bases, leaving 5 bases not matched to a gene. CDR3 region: CASSLPIAGTGELFF. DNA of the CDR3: TGTGCCAGCAGCTTGCCCATAGCGGGTACCGGGGAGCTGTTTTTT.

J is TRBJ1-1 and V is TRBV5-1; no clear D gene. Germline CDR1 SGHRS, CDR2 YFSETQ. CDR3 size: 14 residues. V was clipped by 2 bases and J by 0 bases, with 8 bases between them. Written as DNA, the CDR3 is TGCGCCAGCAGCTTTACATTTATGAACACTGAAGCTTTCTTT. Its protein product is CASSFTFMNTEAFF.

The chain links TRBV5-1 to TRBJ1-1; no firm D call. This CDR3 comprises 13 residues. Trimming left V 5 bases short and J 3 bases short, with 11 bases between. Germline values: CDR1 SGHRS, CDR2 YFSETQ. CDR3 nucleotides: TGCGCCAGCAGGGGGAACCTGGACACTGAAGCTTTCTTT. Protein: CASRGNLDTEAFF. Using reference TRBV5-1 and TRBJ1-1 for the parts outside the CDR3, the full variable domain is KAGVTQTPRYLIKTRGQQVTLSCSPISGHRSVSWYQQTPGQGLQFLFEYFSETQRNKGNFPGRFSGRQFSNSRSEMNVSTLELGDSALYLCASRGNLDTEAFFGQGTRLTVV.

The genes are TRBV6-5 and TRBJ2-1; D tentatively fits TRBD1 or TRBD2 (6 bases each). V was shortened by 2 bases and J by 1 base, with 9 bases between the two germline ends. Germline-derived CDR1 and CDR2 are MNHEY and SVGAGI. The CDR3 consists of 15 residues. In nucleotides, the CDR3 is TGTGCCAGCAGTTACACAGGGACTTCCTACAATGAGCAGTTCTTC. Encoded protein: CASSYTGTSYNEQFF.

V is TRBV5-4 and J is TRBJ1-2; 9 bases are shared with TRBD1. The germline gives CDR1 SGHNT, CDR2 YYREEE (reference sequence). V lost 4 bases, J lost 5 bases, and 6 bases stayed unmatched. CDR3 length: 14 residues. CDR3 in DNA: TGTGCCAGCAGCGACGGACAGGGGACGTATGGCTACACCTTC. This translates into CASSDGQGTYGYTF.

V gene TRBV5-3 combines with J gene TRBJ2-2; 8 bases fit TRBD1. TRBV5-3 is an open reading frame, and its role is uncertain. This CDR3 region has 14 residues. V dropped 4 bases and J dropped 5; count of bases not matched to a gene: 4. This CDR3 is CARSRTGWTGELFF. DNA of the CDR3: TGTGCCAGAAGCCGGACAGGGTGGACCGGGGAGCTGTTTTTT.

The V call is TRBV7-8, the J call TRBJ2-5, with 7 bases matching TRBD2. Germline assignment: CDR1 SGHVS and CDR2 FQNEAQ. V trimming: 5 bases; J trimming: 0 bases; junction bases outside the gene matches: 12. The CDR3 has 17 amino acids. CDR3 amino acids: CASSLYGGGGYQETQYF. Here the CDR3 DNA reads TGTGCCAGCAGCCTATATGGTGGGGGGGGATACCAAGAGACCCAGTACTTC.

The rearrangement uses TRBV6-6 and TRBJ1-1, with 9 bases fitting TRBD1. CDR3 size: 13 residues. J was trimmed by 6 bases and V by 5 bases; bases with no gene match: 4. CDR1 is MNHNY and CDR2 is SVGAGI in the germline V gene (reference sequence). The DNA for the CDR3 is TGTGCCAGCAGTATAGGACAGGGGCCTGAAGCTTTCTTT. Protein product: CASSIGQGPEAFF.